The TCR beta chain described here comes from a study of blood T cells in healthy people across ages. With 4 bases clipped from V and 6 bases from J, the junction kept 11 bases outside the gene matches. Germline assignment: CDR1 SGDLS and CDR2 YYNGEE. There are 16 residues in the CDR3. Primed by a sample-barcoded 5' primer and a J-beta primer mix, a second PCR proceeded for about 7 to 11 cycles. TCRdb reanalysed the 5' RACE reads using MiXCR and keeps one entry per CDR3 protein. The sample carries 700,000 or so distinct CDR3 sequences, around 41% recorded once. Investigators took 9.5 to 10 milliliters of peripheral blood from every donor. The extraction recovered at least 5 micrograms of total RNA per sample.

This chain connects TRBV9 to TRBJ2-2; 8 bases match TRBD2. The source of this sequence is an elderly man in good health. Sample: blood. Here the CDR3 DNA reads TGTGCCAGCAGCCCAATGACTAGCGCCAAGGCCGGGGAGCTGTTTTTT. As protein: CASSPMTSAKAGELFF.